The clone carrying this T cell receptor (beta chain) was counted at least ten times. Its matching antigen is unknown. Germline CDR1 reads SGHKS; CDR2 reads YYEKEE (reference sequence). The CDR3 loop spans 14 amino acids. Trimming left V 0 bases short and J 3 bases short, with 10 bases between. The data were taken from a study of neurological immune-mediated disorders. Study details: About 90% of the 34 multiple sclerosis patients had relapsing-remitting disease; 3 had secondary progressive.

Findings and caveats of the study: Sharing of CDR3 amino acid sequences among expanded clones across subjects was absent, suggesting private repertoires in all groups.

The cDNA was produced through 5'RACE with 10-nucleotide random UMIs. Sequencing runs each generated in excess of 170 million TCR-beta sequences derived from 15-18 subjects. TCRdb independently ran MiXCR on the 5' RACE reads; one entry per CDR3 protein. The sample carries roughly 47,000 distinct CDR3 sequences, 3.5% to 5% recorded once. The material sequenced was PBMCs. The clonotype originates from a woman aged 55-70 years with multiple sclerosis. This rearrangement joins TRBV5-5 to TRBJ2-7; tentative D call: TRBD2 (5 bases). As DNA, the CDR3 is TGTGCCAGCAGCTTGGCCGTCGGGGACTACGAGCAGTACGTC. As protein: CASSLAVGDYEQYV.